This entry lists 26 T cell receptor beta chains sequenced from one sample in a study of shared clonotypes between healthy human individuals. Sequencing used immunoSEQ multiplex PCR; TCRdb keeps in-frame clones, though not all of them. The sample yields 2 million to 2.5 million clones, about 90% seen once. Sequences were obtained from naive CD4+ T cells from PBMCs. Subset in this sample: CD45RA+ positively selected. The receptor source for this set is a man aged 18-30 years in good health. Some clones in this sample may be carry-over from other donors' samples.

The V and J genes are TRBV7-6 and TRBJ1-3; D is ambiguous. CDR3 length: 12 residues. Trimming left V 7 bases short and J 0 bases short, with 4 bases between. The V gene's germline CDR1 is SGHVS and CDR2 FNYEAQ. This CDR3 reads CASIASGNTIYF. The DNA of the CDR3 is TGTGCCAGCATCGCCTCTGGAAACACCATATATTTT.

This chain joins TRBV19 and TRBJ1-2; 8 bases align to TRBD1. CDR3 length equals 14 residues. Germline V gene data show CDR1 as LNHDA and CDR2 as SQIVND (reference sequence). V trimming: 6 bases; J trimming: 4 bases; junction bases outside the gene matches: 7. In DNA form, the CDR3 reads TGTGCCAGTAGCTGGGACAGGACCGTCTATGGCTACACCTTC. The encoded protein is CASSWDRTVYGYTF.

The chain recombines TRBV5-1 with TRBJ2-3; 7 nucleotides match TRBD1. The trim removed 0 bases at V and 0 bases at J, leaving 4 bases unmatched. The CDR3 extends over 16 amino acids. Germline lookup yields CDR1 SGHRS and CDR2 YFSETQ. The CDR3 is CASSLGTGGSTDTQYF. For the CDR3, the DNA is TGCGCCAGCAGCTTGGGGACAGGAGGTAGCACAGATACGCAGTATTTT.

V usage is TRBV6-5 and J usage is TRBJ1-4, with D perhaps matching TRBD1 (5 bases). Germline V gives CDR1 MNHEY, CDR2 SVGAGI. V was cut by 11 bases and J by 10 bases, with 14 bases left in between. CDR3 size: 11 residues. CDR3 sequence reads: CAVSGGGKLFF. DNA of the CDR3: TGTGCCGTCTCCGGGGGAGGAAAACTGTTTTTT.

This chain links TRBV5-6 with TRBJ2-6; D perhaps matches TRBD1 (5 bases). The ends were cut back, 7 bases at V and 2 bases at J, with 19 bases in the middle. Germline-derived CDR1 and CDR2 are SGHDT and YYEEEE. The CDR3 covers 17 residues. The CDR3: CASFPRQGNPGANVLTF. CDR3 sequence (DNA): TGTGCCAGCTTCCCGAGGCAGGGAAACCCTGGGGCCAACGTCCTGACTTTC.

This clone was recorded a few times. The V gene is TRBV7-3, the J gene TRBJ1-1; weak D call: TRBD1 (5 bases). CDR1 SGHTA and CDR2 FQGTGA come from the germline V gene. V was clipped by 5 bases and J by 1 base, with 14 bases between them. This CDR3 region has 15 residues. The CDR3, as DNA: TGTGCCAGCAGCCCCGGCCAGGGTCGGAACACTGAAGCTTTCTTT. Amino acids: CASSPGQGRNTEAFF.

The CDR3 DNA is TGTGCCAGCAGCCCGGGACCGGGGATGGGGGAGCTGTTTTTT. It is translated as CASSPGPGMGELFF. The V and J genes are TRBV11-3 and TRBJ2-2, with D perhaps TRBD1 or TRBD2 (5 bases each). CDR1 is SGHNT and CDR2 is YENEEA in the germline V gene. The germline V and J ends were trimmed by 5 bases and 8 bases, with 15 bases remaining between them. The CDR3 sequence is 14 residues long. Full variable domain (missing parts from reference TRBV11-3 and TRBJ2-2): EAGVVQSPRYKIIEKKQPVAFWCNPISGHNTLYWYLQNLGQGPELLIRYENEEAVDDSQLPKDRFSAERLKGVDSTLKIQPAELGDSAVYLCASSPGPGMGELFFGEGSRLTVL.

This clone is a singleton in its sample. The rearrangement links TRBV5-4 to TRBJ1-4; tentatively, D is TRBD1 (5 bases). Germline lookup yields CDR1 SGHNT and CDR2 YYREEE (reference sequence). The germline V and J ends were trimmed by 3 bases and 3 bases, with 9 bases remaining between them. This CDR3 comprises 14 residues. The CDR3 nucleotides read TGTGCCAGCAGCTCGCAGGGTTCTAATGAAAAACTGTTTTTT. Encoded protein: CASSSQGSNEKLFF.

The CDR3 DNA sequence: TGTGCCAGCAACGCAAGGGGAGAGCAGTACTTC. It is translated as CASNARGEQYF. V gene TRBV6-5 combines with J gene TRBJ2-7; tentative D call: TRBD1 (5 bases). Per the germline V gene, CDR1 is MNHEY and CDR2 is SVGAGI. This CDR3 has 11 amino acids. Trimming cost V 7 bases and J 7 bases, with 11 bases left between them.

The chain employs TRBV7-3 and TRBJ1-1; D is undetermined. The CDR3 runs 14 residues. Per the germline V gene, CDR1 is SGHTA and CDR2 is FQGTGA. The V end was cut by 4 bases, the J end by 5 bases, with 14 bases between. CDR3 sequence (DNA): TGTGCCAGCAGCTATCGGGGAGGCGATACTGAAGCTTTCTTT. Its protein is CASSYRGGDTEAFF.

The chain joins TRBV6-1 to TRBJ2-1; 11 bases line up with TRBD2. The trim removed 2 bases at V and 4 bases at J, leaving 7 bases unmatched. Germline CDR1 and CDR2: MNHNS and SASEGT. This CDR3 spans 17 amino acids. For the CDR3, the DNA is TGTGCCAGCAGTGAACAGGGAGGGACTAGCGGATACAATGAGCAGTTCTTC. Encoded protein: CASSEQGGTSGYNEQFF.

The V and J genes are TRBV10-3 and TRBJ2-7; 8 bases line up with TRBD2. Germline assignment: CDR1 ENHRY and CDR2 SYGVKD. The V gene end was trimmed by 3 bases and the J gene end by 5 bases; junction bases not matched to a gene: 9. CDR3 length: 15 residues. The DNA of the CDR3 is TGTGCCATCAGTGAAGACAGCGGGAGATCCCACGAGCAGTACTTC. This gives the protein CAISEDSGRSHEQYF.

The CDR3 loop reads CASSKGDAYEQYF. The CDR3, as DNA: TGCGCCAGCAGTAAAGGAGACGCCTACGAGCAGTACTTC. J is TRBJ2-7 and V is TRBV10-1; D is unclear. Germline V gives CDR1 WNHNN, CDR2 SYGVQD (reference sequence). Trimming cost V 5 bases and J 2 bases, with 10 bases left between them. The length of the CDR3 is 13 residues.

The rearrangement links TRBV6-5 to TRBJ1-1; D is perhaps TRBD1 (6 bases). The CDR3 spans 13 residues. Looked up from germline, CDR1 is MNHEY and CDR2 is SVGAGI. V lost 6 bases, J lost 4 bases, and 12 bases lay in between. Here the CDR3 DNA reads TGTGCCAGCAGGGGGAGGGGGGGCACTGAAGCTTTCTTT. Its translation is CASRGRGGTEAFF.

The V gene is TRBV4-2, the J gene TRBJ2-1, with D unclear. The CDR3 runs 14 residues. V was shortened by 1 base and J by 3 bases, with 7 bases between the two germline ends. Germline-derived CDR1 and CDR2 are LGHNA and YNFKEQ. CDR3 in DNA: TGTGCCAGCAGCCAAGCCGCGCTCTACAATGAGCAGTTCTTC. This sequence encodes CASSQAALYNEQFF.

The chain joins TRBV4-2 to TRBJ2-5, with 8 bases identical to TRBD1. Looked up from germline, CDR1 is LGHNA and CDR2 is YNFKEQ. The CDR3 has 17 amino acids. J was trimmed by 7 bases and V by 1 base; bases with no gene match: 14. CDR3 nucleotides: TGTGCCAGCAGCCAAGCCGAAGGGGGACAGGAATGGGGGACCCAGTACTTC. This codes for CASSQAEGGQEWGTQYF.

The chain links TRBV27 to TRBJ1-3; D gene unclear. V dropped 4 bases and J dropped 4 bases, with 17 bases sitting between them. Germline V gene lookup returns CDR1 MNHEY and CDR2 SMNVEV (reference sequence). This CDR3 spans 16 amino acids. The CDR3 is CASSSLEKVGGNTIYF. CDR3 nucleotides: TGTGCCAGCAGTTCCCTGGAGAAGGTTGGGGGAAACACCATATATTTT.

This clone was detected only once. Other nucleotide sequences from this sample produce the same CDR3. The rearrangement uses TRBV11-2 and TRBJ1-4; 7 nucleotides agree with TRBD1. Per the germline V gene, CDR1 is SGHAT and CDR2 is FQNNGV. This CDR3 region has 15 residues. V was clipped by 1 base and J by 5 bases; unmatched bases: 4. The CDR3, as DNA: TGTGCCAGCAGCTTAGGGGGGACAGCCAATGAAAAACTGTTTTTT. The encoded protein is CASSLGGTANEKLFF.

The rearrangement uses TRBV5-1 and TRBJ2-7; unclear D gene. The CDR3 is made up of 15 amino acids. Germline-derived CDR1 and CDR2 are SGHRS and YFSETQ. V was trimmed by 2 bases and J by 0 bases, leaving 12 bases between them. The CDR3 here is CASSFGTGYSYEQYF. The CDR3 DNA is TGCGCCAGCAGCTTCGGTACGGGCTACTCCTACGAGCAGTACTTC.

The V call is TRBV18, the J call TRBJ2-5; perhaps TRBD1 as D (5 bases). The CDR3 is 16 residues long. V lost 3 bases and J 1 base, leaving 15 bases between the germline ends. Germline V gene data show CDR1 as KGHSH and CDR2 as LQKENI. The CDR3 DNA reads as TGTGCCAGCTCACCTATCATATTAACAGGCCAAGAGACCCAGTACTTC. Its translation: CASSPIILTGQETQYF.

This clone was seen only once. The chain has TRBV9 and TRBJ2-2; TRBD2 matches 13 bases. The CDR3 consists of 18 residues. Trimming took 2 bases from V and 6 from J; bases not matched to a gene: 10. The germline gives CDR1 SGDLS, CDR2 YYNGEE. CDR3 DNA: TGTGCCAGCAGCGTCACCGGGACTAGCGGGACTTCCCCCGGGGAGCTGTTTTTT. This gives the protein CASSVTGTSGTSPGELFF.

The V and J genes are TRBV11-2 and TRBJ2-1, with 9 bases aligning to TRBD1. Germline V gene sequence: CDR1 SGHAT, CDR2 FQNNGV. The CDR3 runs 15 residues. V lost 7 bases to trimming and J lost 1 base; unmatched junction nucleotides: 5. The CDR3 DNA follows: TGTGCCAGCAACACCGGGACAGGGTCCTACAATGAGCAGTTCTTC. It is translated as CASNTGTGSYNEQFF.

The rearrangement uses TRBV28 and TRBJ1-2; D gene unclear. Trimming took 6 bases from V and 7 from J, leaving 15 bases between them. The CDR3 is 13 amino acids. CDR1 and CDR2 from the germline V gene are MDHEN and SYDVKM. CDR3 loop: CASSPRSAGGYTF. In DNA, the CDR3 is TGTGCCAGCAGCCCAAGATCCGCGGGTGGCTACACCTTC.

The chain joins TRBV5-8 to TRBJ2-7, with D hard to call. Germline values: CDR1 SGHTS, CDR2 YDEGEE. This CDR3 comprises 11 residues. Trimming shortened V by 2 bases and J by 4 bases, and 4 bases separated the two germline ends. The CDR3 DNA is TGTGCCAGCAGCTTAAAGTACGAGCAGTACTTC. Protein sequence: CASSLKYEQYF.

This chain joins TRBV18 and TRBJ2-1; D gene uncertain. CDR1 is KGHSH and CDR2 is LQKENI in the germline V gene. The ends were cut back, 4 bases at V and 1 base at J, with 14 bases in the middle. This CDR3 is built from 16 residues. In DNA form, the CDR3 reads TGTGCCAGCTCACAGAACACATGGGGTTCCTACAATGAGCAGTTCTTC. As protein: CASSQNTWGSYNEQFF.

This chain joins TRBV30 and TRBJ2-1; D perhaps matches TRBD2 (6 bases). Per germline, CDR1 GTSNPN and CDR2 SVGIG (reference sequence). The ends were cut back, 1 base at V and 8 bases at J, with 24 bases in the middle. The CDR3 is made up of 17 amino acids. In nucleotides, the CDR3 is TGTGCCTGGAGTGGGCCCCGGGACTTCACGGGGGTGGATGAGCAGTTCTTC. This translates into CAWSGPRDFTGVDEQFF.